Listed below are T cell receptor beta chains from one sample, sequenced in a study of OX40 agonist ivuxolimab in advanced cancers. Only in-frame clones appear in the TCRdb table, and some are missing; sequencing was by immunoSEQ multiplex PCR. The sample shows about 64,000 clones, roughly 84% of them seen only once. Sequencing used CD4+ or CD8+ T cells sorted from blood, obtained in a trial of the OX40 agonist ivuxolimab. The receptors shown here come from an adult with an advanced solid tumor such as melanoma, head and neck, liver or kidney cancer. Both conserved end residues are part of each CDR3. Fields, in order: D gene, V gene, clone size, J gene, CDR3 DNA, CDR3 protein. The D gene is left open where the match is weak. Some rows mark clone size as missing; the rest say once, few, many or name a class of expanded clone.

D: NA; V: TRBV21-1; size: NA; J: TRBJ2-7; DNA: TGTGCCAGCAGCAAAGGATCCCCCCCGGGACTAGCGGGAGGTTTTTCCTACGAGCAGTACTTC; CDR3: CASSKGSPPGLAGGFSYEQYF
D: NA; V: TRBV4-2; size: NA; J: TRBJ1-2; DNA: TGTGCCAGCAGCCAAGGACCGGGACCGACCAACTATGGCTACACCTTC; CDR3: CASSQGPGPTNYGYTF
D: NA; V: TRBV7-2; size: NA; J: TRBJ2-3; DNA: TGTGCCAGCAGCGTACCGACTAACCATGATACGCAGTATTTT; CDR3: CASSVPTNHDTQYF
D: NA; V: TRBV27; size: NA; J: TRBJ2-3; DNA: TGTGCCAGCAGCCTATTATCAGGAACAGCAGGAGCAGATACGCAGTATTTT; CDR3: CASSLLSGTAGADTQYF
D: TRBD1; V: TRBV4-1; size: NA; J: TRBJ1-5; DNA: TGCGCCAGCAGCCCCTTAGCTGGGACAGTCAATCAGCCCCAGCATTTT; CDR3: CASSPLAGTVNQPQHF
D: NA; V: TRBV30; size: few; J: TRBJ1-4; DNA: TGTGCCTGGAGTGTACTGATGACAACTAATGAAAAACTGTTTTTT; CDR3: CAWSVLMTTNEKLFF
D: NA; V: TRBV18; size: NA; J: TRBJ2-5; DNA: TGTGCCAGCTCACCAAACGGCGGGGAGACCCAGTACTTC; CDR3: CASSPNGGETQYF
D: NA; V: TRBV7-2; size: few; J: TRBJ2-7; DNA: TGTGCCAGCAGCTTAGATAGTCGGGCGTCGGGCGAGCAGTACTTC; CDR3: CASSLDSRASGEQYF
D: TRBD2; V: TRBV29-1; size: NA; J: TRBJ2-1; DNA: TGCAGCGTTGTTGGCGGGAGGGACTCCTACAATGAGCAGTTCTTC; CDR3: CSVVGGRDSYNEQFF
D: NA; V: TRBV4-1; size: NA; J: TRBJ1-4; DNA: TGCGCCAGCAGCCGACCAGTGACCGTGACAGCGGTTAATGAAAAACTGTTTTTT; CDR3: CASSRPVTVTAVNEKLFF
D: NA; V: TRBV10-3; size: NA; J: TRBJ2-3; DNA: TGTGCCATCAGTGAAACAGCGCCTAGCACAGATACGCAGTATTTT; CDR3: CAISETAPSTDTQYF
D: TRBD2; V: TRBV11-3; size: NA; J: TRBJ2-7; DNA: TGTGCCAGCAGCTCCCGGGCGGGAGAGAGTGAGCAGTACTTC; CDR3: CASSSRAGESEQYF
D: NA; V: TRBV4-2; size: NA; J: TRBJ2-3; DNA: TGTGCCAGCAGCCAAGTTGTCGTGGGAGATACGCAGTATTTT; CDR3: CASSQVVVGDTQYF
D: TRBD2; V: TRBV13; size: NA; J: TRBJ2-5; DNA: TGTGCCAGCAGCCCGAGCTCTCTAGCGGGGCAAGAGACCCAGTACTTC; CDR3: CASSPSSLAGQETQYF
D: TRBD1; V: TRBV5-4; size: NA; J: TRBJ2-7; DNA: TGTGCCAGCAGCACTCGGACAGGGGGCGTCTACGAGCAGTACTTC; CDR3: CASSTRTGGVYEQYF
D: NA; V: TRBV4-3; size: few; J: TRBJ1-3; DNA: TGCGCCAGCAGCTTGAGTACGGTCGGAAACACCATATATTTT; CDR3: CASSLSTVGNTIYF
D: TRBD2; V: TRBV4-1; size: NA; J: TRBJ2-5; DNA: TGCGCCAGCAGCAAAATTGGGACTAGCGGGAGTCAACAGACCCAGTACTTC; CDR3: CASSKIGTSGSQQTQYF
D: NA; V: TRBV11-2; size: NA; J: TRBJ1-5; DNA: TGTGCCAGCAGCTTAGCGTCCAATCAGCCCCAGCATTTT; CDR3: CASSLASNQPQHF
D: TRBD1; V: TRBV4-3; size: NA; J: TRBJ2-3; DNA: TGCGCCAGCAGCCAAGATGGTCAGGGGGCAGATACGCAGTATTTT; CDR3: CASSQDGQGADTQYF
D: NA; V: TRBV7-3; size: NA; J: TRBJ1-2; DNA: TGTGCCAGCAGCCCCAGAGGCGGGCCCGGAACCTATGGCTACACCTTC; CDR3: CASSPRGGPGTYGYTF
D: TRBD2; V: TRBV18; size: few; J: TRBJ2-1; DNA: TGTGCCAGCTCACCGACTAGCGGGGAGTACAATGAGCAGTTCTTC; CDR3: CASSPTSGEYNEQFF
D: TRBD1; V: TRBV5-8; size: NA; J: TRBJ2-4; DNA: TGTGCCAGCAGCCGGACAGGGGAGCAAAACATTCAGTACTTC; CDR3: CASSRTGEQNIQYF
D: NA; V: TRBV6-5; size: NA; J: TRBJ2-1; DNA: TGTGCCACCACCAAAGGGGCTAGCCGTTACAATGAGCAGTTCTTC; CDR3: CATTKGASRYNEQFF
D: TRBD1; V: TRBV4-2; size: NA; J: TRBJ2-1; DNA: TGTGCCAGCAGCCAAGGGGACAGGACGTACAATGAGCAGTTCTTC; CDR3: CASSQGDRTYNEQFF
D: NA; V: TRBV6-4; size: NA; J: TRBJ2-3; DNA: TGTGCCAGCAGTGTGGGGGGACTCGATGCAGATACGCAGTATTTT; CDR3: CASSVGGLDADTQYF
D: NA; V: TRBV27; size: NA; J: TRBJ2-7; DNA: TGTGCCACCGCCCCAGTGGGGGGCCCCCACGAGCAGTACTTC; CDR3: CATAPVGGPHEQYF
D: NA; V: TRBV7-2; size: NA; J: TRBJ1-2; DNA: TGTGCCAGCAGCTCCCCGGGGCGAAACTATGGCTACACCTTC; CDR3: CASSSPGRNYGYTF
D: NA; V: TRBV7-9; size: once; J: TRBJ2-6; DNA: TGTGCCAGCAGCTTAGCATTCGGGGTCCCAAGCTCTGGGGCCAACGTCCTGACTTTC; CDR3: CASSLAFGVPSSGANVLTF
D: TRBD2; V: TRBV4-1; size: NA; J: TRBJ2-1; DNA: TGCGCCAGCAGCCAACCCGGACTAGCGGGCCTCTCCTACAATGAGCAGTTCTTC; CDR3: CASSQPGLAGLSYNEQFF
D: NA; V: TRBV30; size: NA; J: TRBJ1-1; DNA: TGTGCCTGGAGTAACTTTCCAGGGGATCCTGAAGCTTTCTTT; CDR3: CAWSNFPGDPEAFF
D: NA; V: TRBV5-5; size: few; J: TRBJ1-6; DNA: TGTGCCAGCAGCTTGGGACAAAATTCACCCCTCCACTTT; CDR3: CASSLGQNSPLHF